Each of the 13 T cell receptor beta chains below was sequenced from the same sample in a study of blood T cells in healthy people across ages. With a J-beta primer mix and a sample-barcoded 5' primer, a second PCR ran 7 to 11 cycles. Each CDR3 protein is one row after TCRdb ran MiXCR on the 5' RACE reads. The data hold hundreds of thousands of distinct CDR3 sequences, with under 50% observed a single time. The sequenced sample consisted of blood. The receptors stem from a man between 25 and 39 years old in good health.

The rearrangement links TRBV7-2 to TRBJ2-3; 12 bases are a match to TRBD2. The J segment lost 2 bases and the V segment lost 3 bases, leaving 6 bases of the junction unmatched. CDR1 is SGHTA, CDR2 FQGNSA, per germline. The CDR3 runs 17 residues. The CDR3 spells CASSFTSGGYNTDTQYF. The CDR3 DNA is TGTGCCAGCAGCTTTACTAGCGGGGGGTATAACACAGATACGCAGTATTTT.

The chain carries TRBV2 and TRBJ1-5; 7 nucleotides line up with TRBD1. Germline trimming cut 5 bases from V and 6 bases from J; bases unmatched to any gene: 10. CDR1 is SNHLY, CDR2 FYNNEI, per germline. There are 15 residues in the CDR3. The CDR3 DNA sequence: TGTGCCAGCAGTCCACAGGGGTTGGGCAGTCAGCCCCAGCATTTT. Translated: CASSPQGLGSQPQHF.

The chain links TRBV4-1 to TRBJ1-2; D is unclear. With 4 bases removed from V and 4 bases from J, the gap between germline ends came to 19 bases. The CDR3 is made up of 16 amino acids. Germline lookup yields CDR1 MGHRA and CDR2 YSYEKL. CDR3 in amino acids: CASSPGFPPGGYGYTF. The CDR3 DNA follows: TGCGCCAGCAGCCCAGGCTTCCCGCCGGGAGGCTATGGCTACACCTTC.

This chain connects TRBV12-3 or TRBV12-4 to TRBJ2-2; TRBD2 might be the D (6 bases). V was cut by 11 bases and J by 0 bases, with 13 bases left in between. The CDR3 is made up of 14 amino acids. CDR3 protein: CAVAVGSNTGELFF. The CDR3 DNA reads TGTGCCGTAGCGGTAGGGTCGAACACCGGGGAGCTGTTTTTT.

The chain joins TRBV27 to TRBJ2-7; TRBD1 might be the D (6 bases). V was cut by 2 bases and J by 1 base, with 12 bases left in between. Germline values: CDR1 MNHEY, CDR2 SMNVEV (reference sequence). This CDR3 region has 15 residues. The CDR3 region has the DNA TGTGCCAGCAGTTTAGGGGACGGACAGTCCTACGAGCAGTACTTC. Translating gives CASSLGDGQSYEQYF.

The sample holds many counts of this clonotype. The chain combines TRBV28 with TRBJ1-5; unclear D gene. The germline gives CDR1 MDHEN, CDR2 SYDVKM. The CDR3 loop spans 14 amino acids. Between the trimmed V and J ends, which lost 6 bases and 6 bases, there was a span of 15 bases. For the CDR3, the DNA is TGTGCCAGCAGCAAAACAACCCAGAGTCAGCCCCAGCATTTT. Protein sequence: CASSKTTQSQPQHF. Supplemented by reference TRBV28 and TRBJ1-5, the full variable domain reads DVKVTQSSRYLVKRTGEKVFLECVQDMDHENMFWYRQDPGLGLRLIYFSYDVKMKEKGDIPEGYSVSREKKERFSLILESASTNQTSMYLCASSKTTQSQPQHFGDGTRLSIL.

The chain has TRBV7-4 and TRBJ2-1; D is perhaps TRBD1 or TRBD2 (5 bases each). The CDR3 length is 18 residues. V was shortened by 1 base and J by 3 bases, with 19 bases between the two germline ends. Germline CDR1 and CDR2: SGHVT and SQSDAQ. CDR3 residues: CASSLVGLGERDYNEQFF. Here the CDR3 DNA reads TGTGCCAGCAGCTTAGTTGGGTTGGGGGAACGAGACTACAATGAGCAGTTCTTC.

The chain uses TRBV25-1 and TRBJ2-1, with a possible D match to TRBD1 (5 bases). This CDR3 comprises 16 residues. The germline CDR1 and CDR2 sequences are MGHDK and SYGVNS. Deletions cut 1 base from V and 4 bases from J, with 14 bases between. CDR3 amino acids: CASSELSGFGYNEQFF. The DNA of the CDR3 is TGTGCCAGCAGTGAATTATCAGGGTTTGGGTACAATGAGCAGTTCTTC.

This clonotype was observed a handful of times. The chain combines TRBV7-9 with TRBJ1-5, with 9 bases aligning to TRBD1. The trim removed 4 bases at V and 2 bases at J, leaving 6 bases unmatched. The CDR3 consists of 16 residues. CDR1 is SEHNR and CDR2 is FQNEAQ in the germline V gene (reference sequence). This chain's CDR3 is CASSSQDRGGNQPQHF. The CDR3 DNA follows: TGTGCCAGCAGCTCCCAGGACAGGGGCGGCAATCAGCCCCAGCATTTT.

This clonotype was seen more than once but under ten times. The chain combines TRBV7-2 with TRBJ1-1, with a tentative D call TRBD1 (6 bases). This CDR3 region has 15 residues. Germline CDR1 reads SGHTA; CDR2 reads FQGNSA. V was trimmed by 3 bases and J by 0 bases, leaving 11 bases between them. Written as DNA, the CDR3 is TGTGCCAGCAGCTTGGATTGGGACATGAACACTGAAGCTTTCTTT. Translation gives CASSLDWDMNTEAFF.

DNA for the CDR3: TGTGCCAGCAGCTTAGGAGAATCACAGGGGATCTACGAGCAGTACTTC. It is translated as CASSLGESQGIYEQYF. This chain links TRBV7-2 with TRBJ2-7, with 7 bases lining up with TRBD1. The junction had 9 bases not matched to a gene; V was cut back by 1 base and J by 3 bases. Germline CDR1 SGHTA, CDR2 FQGNSA. The CDR3 loop spans 16 amino acids.

For this clonotype: At one end the junction does not follow the germline gene, possibly because of a read error. The gene calls are TRBV28 and TRBJ2-7; 10 nucleotides line up with TRBD2. CDR1 is MDHEN and CDR2 is SYDVKM in the germline V gene. The CDR3 loop spans 17 amino acids. The CDR3 DNA follows: TGCGCCAGCAGTATCGATCGTCTAGCGGGGGTAGGTAATGAGCAGTACTTC. Translation gives CASSIDRLAGVGNEQYF. Complete variable domain (other parts from reference TRBV28 and TRBJ2-7): DVKVTQSSRYLVKRTGEKVFLECVQDMDHENMFWYRQDPGLGLRLIYFSYDVKMKEKGDIPEGYSVSREKKERFSLILESASTNQTSMYLCASSIDRLAGVGNEQYFGPGTRLTVT.

This clonotype was picked up many times. The chain links TRBV12-3 or TRBV12-4 to TRBJ1-2, with 9 bases identical to TRBD1. Losses at the gene ends were 6 bases for V and 2 bases for J; bases not matched to a gene: 4. The CDR3 is 14 amino acids. The CDR3 is CASSRDRENYGYTF. Here the CDR3 DNA reads TGTGCCAGCAGCCGGGACAGGGAGAACTATGGCTACACCTTC.